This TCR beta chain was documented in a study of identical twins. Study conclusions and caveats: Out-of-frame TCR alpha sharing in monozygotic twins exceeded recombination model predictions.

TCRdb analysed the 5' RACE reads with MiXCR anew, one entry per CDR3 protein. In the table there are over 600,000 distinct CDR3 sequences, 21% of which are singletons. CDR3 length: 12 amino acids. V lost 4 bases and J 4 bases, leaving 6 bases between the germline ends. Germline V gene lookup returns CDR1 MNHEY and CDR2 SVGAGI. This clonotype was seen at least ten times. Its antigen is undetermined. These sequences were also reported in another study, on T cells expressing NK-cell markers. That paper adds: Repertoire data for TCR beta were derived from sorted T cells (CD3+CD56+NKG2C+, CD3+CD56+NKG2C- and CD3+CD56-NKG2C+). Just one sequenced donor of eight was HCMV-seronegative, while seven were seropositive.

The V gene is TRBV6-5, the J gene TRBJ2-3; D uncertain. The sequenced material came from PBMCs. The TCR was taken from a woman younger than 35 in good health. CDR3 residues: CASSSTADTQYF. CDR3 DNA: TGTGCCAGCAGTTCCACCGCAGATACGCAGTATTTT.